This TCR beta chain was sequenced for a study of early stage breast cancer tumors. The wider study: About 8 ER+/PR+/HER2- tumors were invasive ductal; a few were invasive lobular.

Tissue for this sample was collected 2-4 cm from the breast tumor. Regarding the study as a whole: Comparing each tissue with blood distinguished tumor from normal in 14 of 16 patients.

Each sample had two DNA replicates, 0.5 ug blood or about 1.4 ug tissue. Measured with immunoSEQ multiplex PCR; TCRdb has only the in-frame clones, and not every one. The sample has some 14,000 clones, about 81% seen once. Trimming shortened V by 1 base and J by 4 bases, and 8 bases separated the two germline ends. The CDR3 spans 13 residues. Germline V gene sequence: CDR1 SEHNR, CDR2 FQNEAQ (reference sequence). Turning to this clone: Its antigen is not known.

What was sequenced was normal breast tissue next to the tumor. The TCR sequence derives from a person aged 30-39 years with breast cancer. The chain joins TRBV7-9 to TRBJ2-7; D unclear. CDR3 amino acids: CASSLGFLYEQYF. The CDR3 bases are TGTGCCAGCAGCTTAGGATTCCTATACGAGCAGTACTTC. The variable domain in full, completed from reference TRBV7-9 and TRBJ2-7, reads DTGVSQNPRHKITKRGQNVTFRCDPISEHNRLYWYRQTLGQGPEFLTYFQNEAQLEKSRLLSDRFSAERPKGSFSTLEIQRTEQGDSAMYLCASSLGFLYEQYFGPGTRLTVT.